These T cell receptor beta chains were read from a single sample in a study of Ad26.COV2.S vaccination and SARS-CoV-2 variants. Here immunoSEQ multiplex PCR was the method, and the copy in TCRdb shows in-frame clones only, minus some. The table records some 400,000 clones, about 88% of them present only once. The sample in question was peripheral blood, obtained in a trial of Ad26.COV2.S vaccine versus placebo. These receptors originate from a person between 18 and 65 years old who received the Ad26.COV2.S COVID-19 vaccine or a placebo. Each CDR3 is given with its conserved first and last residue. Fields, in order: V gene, clone size, J gene, D gene, CDR3 length, CDR3 DNA, CDR3 protein. D genes are given only for firm matches. Only part of the rows carry a size: once, few, many, or a class if the clone is expanded.

>TRBV15|-|TRBJ1-1|-|16
TGTGCCACCAGCAGATCGCCCGTCGGCTTGAACACTGAAGCTTTCTTT
CATSRSPVGLNTEAFF
>TRBV28|-|TRBJ2-5|TRBD1|14
TGTGCCAGCAGCTGGGACAGGGGGCTGGAGACCCAGTACTTC
CASSWDRGLETQYF
>TRBV7-2|-|TRBJ2-1|-|13
TGTGCCAGCAGAGCCTTACCCGGCAATGAGCAGTTCTTC
CASRALPGNEQFF
>TRBV30|-|TRBJ1-1|TRBD1|13
TGTGCCTGGAGTGGAAAAGACAGGGGCGAAGCTTTCTTT
CAWSGKDRGEAFF
>TRBV28|-|TRBJ2-1|TRBD2|16
TGTGCCAGCAGTTTAGCGGGAGTGCGGGCAAACAATGAGCAGTTCTTC
CASSLAGVRANNEQFF
>TRBV4-1|-|TRBJ2-1|TRBD2|15
TGCGCCAGCAGCCAAACCGGGACTAGTATCAATGAGCAGTTCTTC
CASSQTGTSINEQFF
>TRBV5-1|-|TRBJ2-2|-|14
TGCGCCAGCAGCTTGGGAGGGGGCACCGGGGAGCTGTTTTTT
CASSLGGGTGELFF
>TRBV28|-|TRBJ2-1|TRBD1|14
TGTGCCAGCAGCCCATGGCTGACAGGGGATGAGCAGTTCTTC
CASSPWLTGDEQFF
>TRBV9|-|TRBJ2-3|-|11
TGTGCCAGCGGGGTCACAGATACGCAGTATTTT
CASGVTDTQYF
>TRBV7-2|-|TRBJ2-3|-|14
TGTGCCAGCAGCTTCGTGGCTAACACAGATACGCAGTATTTT
CASSFVANTDTQYF
>TRBV29-1|-|TRBJ2-5|-|12
TGCAGCTTTGGCGGAATGGAAGAGACCCAGTACTTC
CSFGGMEETQYF
>TRBV11-3|once|TRBJ2-3|-|11
TGTGCCAGCAGCTTATCAGATACGCAGTATTTT
CASSLSDTQYF
>TRBV30|once|TRBJ2-2|TRBD2|17
TGTGCCTGGAGTTTCTCCGGGACTAGAAGGAACACCGGGGAGCTGTTTTTT
CAWSFSGTRRNTGELFF
>TRBV10-3|-|TRBJ2-5|TRBD1|12
TGTGCCATCAGCGCAGGGGGTGAGACCCAGTACTTC
CAISAGGETQYF
>TRBV15|-|TRBJ2-1|-|13
TGTGCCACCAGCAGAGAACTGACGGTAGTGCAGTTCTTC
CATSRELTVVQFF
>TRBV3-1/TRBV3-2|-|TRBJ2-3|TRBD1|16
TGTGCCAGCAGCCGGTACAGGGGGCTATGGACAGATACGCAGTATTTT
CASSRYRGLWTDTQYF
>TRBV6-4|-|TRBJ2-1|TRBD1|14
TGTGCCAGCAGTGACCCGGGACAGGGAGATGAGCAGTTCTTC
CASSDPGQGDEQFF
>TRBV6-1|-|TRBJ1-6|-|14
TGTGCCAGCAGTGAAGGGTCAGGGCTTTCACCCCTCCACTTT
CASSEGSGLSPLHF
>TRBV6-1|-|TRBJ2-6|-|18
TGTGCCAGCAGTGGTACCCCCGGGGCCCCCTCTGGGGCCAACGTCCTGACTTTC
CASSGTPGAPSGANVLTF
>TRBV3-1/TRBV3-2|-|TRBJ1-1|TRBD1|13
TGTGCCAGCAGCCGCGGGACAGCCACTGAAGCTTTCTTT
CASSRGTATEAFF
>TRBV5-1|-|TRBJ1-4|-|15
TGCGCCAGCAGCTTGATAGGGGGTTTTAATGAAAAACTGTTTTTT
CASSLIGGFNEKLFF
>TRBV4-1|-|TRBJ2-5|-|13
TGCGCCAGCAGCCAAGCCGGGAGTGGGACCCAGTACTTC
CASSQAGSGTQYF
>TRBV5-6|-|TRBJ2-7|TRBD2|15
TGTGCCAGCAGCTCTGGACTAGCCCTGCGGGGCGAGCAGTACTTC
CASSSGLALRGEQYF
>TRBV2|-|TRBJ2-3|-|17
TGTGCCAGCAGTGAATCGGGACACCTAAGGGGCACAGATACGCAGTATTTT
CASSESGHLRGTDTQYF
>TRBV28|-|TRBJ1-2|-|16
TGTGCCAGCAGTTCAACGGGACAAGGCCGAATTTATGGCTACACCTTC
CASSSTGQGRIYGYTF
>TRBV10-3|few|TRBJ2-7|TRBD1|14
TGTGCCATCAGTGAGCCCGGGACAGCCTACGAGCAGTACTTC
CAISEPGTAYEQYF
>TRBV3-1/TRBV3-2|-|TRBJ2-7|TRBD1|14
TGTGCCAGCAGCCCCCTCGGACAGGACTACGAGCAGTACTTC
CASSPLGQDYEQYF
>TRBV7-6|-|TRBJ1-4|TRBD1|15
TGTGCCAGCAGCTTAACAGGGGACAGGGTAGAAAAACTGTTTTTT
CASSLTGDRVEKLFF
>TRBV9|once|TRBJ2-3|-|16
TGTGCCAGCAGCGTAGGCGGACTGTCAAGCACAGATACGCAGTATTTT
CASSVGGLSSTDTQYF
>TRBV18|-|TRBJ2-3|-|14
TGTGCCAGCTCTTCCGACAGTAACACAGATACGCAGTATTTT
CASSSDSNTDTQYF
>TRBV15|once|TRBJ2-5|TRBD1|13
TGTGCCACCAGCAAAGACAGGGGCGAGACCCAGTACTTC
CATSKDRGETQYF
>TRBV9|once|TRBJ1-1|-|15
TGTGCCAGCAGCGTATCCGGACGGATGAACACTGAAGCTTTCTTT
CASSVSGRMNTEAFF
>TRBV6-2/TRBV6-3|-|TRBJ2-3|-|14
TGTGCCAGCAGTTACTCAGCCCCTCCAGATACGCAGTATTTT
CASSYSAPPDTQYF
>TRBV27|-|TRBJ1-2|TRBD1|14
TGTGCCAGCAGTAGGACAGGGAAGGGCTATGGCTACACCTTC
CASSRTGKGYGYTF
>TRBV29-1|-|TRBJ2-3|-|13
TGCAGCGTTGGTTTGGGGGCCACAGATACGCAGTATTTT
CSVGLGATDTQYF
>TRBV28|-|TRBJ1-1|-|14
TGTGCCAGCAGCCCCAGGGACCACCAACCTGAAGCTTTCTTT
CASSPRDHQPEAFF
>TRBV19|-|TRBJ2-5|-|13
TGTGCCAGTAGTCCGGGGGTTCTGGAGACCCAGTACTTC
CASSPGVLETQYF
>TRBV30|once|TRBJ2-1|-|11
TGTGCCTGGAGTGTTAACGATGAGCAGTTCTTC
CAWSVNDEQFF
>TRBV24-1|-|TRBJ2-1|TRBD2|15
TGTGCCACCAGTAGGGGAGCGGGAGCTCGCAATGAGCAGTTCTTC
CATSRGAGARNEQFF
>TRBV27|-|TRBJ2-5|-|14
TGTGCCAGCAGTTTATGGGGCGGTCAAGAGACCCAGTACTTC
CASSLWGGQETQYF
>TRBV24-1|-|TRBJ2-5|TRBD1|16
TGTGCCACCAGTGACCCCGGGACAGGGGGCGCGGAGACCCAGTACTTC
CATSDPGTGGAETQYF
>TRBV28|-|TRBJ2-5|-|14
TGTGCCAGCCTCCCACAGGCGGGCGGAGAGACCCAGTACTTC
CASLPQAGGETQYF
>TRBV6-5|-|TRBJ1-1|-|13
TGTGCCAGCAGTTCCAGGGGGAACACTGAAGCTTTCTTT
CASSSRGNTEAFF
>TRBV11-2|once|TRBJ1-3|-|14
TGTGCCAGCAGCTTAGCGGCGTCTGGAAACACCATATATTTT
CASSLAASGNTIYF
>TRBV5-6|few|TRBJ2-3|-|13
TGTGCCAGCAGCTTGAGTGAGACAGATACGCAGTATTTT
CASSLSETDTQYF
>TRBV6-5|-|TRBJ1-5|-|14
TGTGCCAGCAGTTACTCTGGGAGTAATCAGCCCCAGCATTTT
CASSYSGSNQPQHF
>TRBV7-2|once|TRBJ1-1|TRBD1|15
TGTGCCAGCAGCTTAGAAGGGACAGTGAACACTGAAGCTTTCTTT
CASSLEGTVNTEAFF
>TRBV29-1|-|TRBJ2-1|TRBD2|17
TGCAGCGTTGATCTGCGGCTAGCGGGAGGATCCTACAATGAGCAGTTCTTC
CSVDLRLAGGSYNEQFF
>TRBV6-1|-|TRBJ1-1|-|15
TGTGCCAGCAGTGAAGCTGCGACAGCGGACACTGAAGCTTTCTTT
CASSEAATADTEAFF
>TRBV28|-|TRBJ1-4|TRBD1|14
TGTGCCAGCAGTACACAGGGGATAGATGAAAAACTGTTTTTT
CASSTQGIDEKLFF
>TRBV3-1/TRBV3-2|-|TRBJ2-7|-|13
TGTGCCAGCAGCCAAAGGGGAACCTACGAGCAGTACTTC
CASSQRGTYEQYF
>TRBV7-9|-|TRBJ1-4|TRBD1|15
TGTGCCAGCAGCCCTGCGGGACAGCAAAATGAAAAACTGTTTTTT
CASSPAGQQNEKLFF
>TRBV28|-|TRBJ1-4|TRBD1|16
TGTGCCAGCAGAACGGGACAGGGGGCTTCTAATGAAAAACTGTTTTTT
CASRTGQGASNEKLFF
>TRBV11-3|-|TRBJ2-1|TRBD2|16
TGTGCCAGCAGCTTAGAGAGCGGGAGGGCCCCAAATGAGCAGTTCTTC
CASSLESGRAPNEQFF
>TRBV19|few|TRBJ1-1|-|13
TGTGCCAGTATAGCCTGGGGCGTCACTGAAGCTTTCTTT
CASIAWGVTEAFF
>TRBV5-1|-|TRBJ2-1|TRBD1|16
TGCGCCAGCAGCCCTACAGGGGTCGGAACCTACAATGAGCAGTTCTTC
CASSPTGVGTYNEQFF
>TRBV5-4|-|TRBJ2-5|TRBD2|15
TGTGCCAGCAGCCGGACTAGCGGGAGTACTGAGACCCAGTACTTC
CASSRTSGSTETQYF
>TRBV7-2|-|TRBJ2-2|-|15
TGTGCCAGCAGCTTGGTTAGTGGGAGCACCGGGGAGCTGTTTTTT
CASSLVSGSTGELFF
>TRBV10-3|-|TRBJ2-5|-|16
TGTGCCATCTCCGCGGCAGAGGGCGTGGTAGGAGAGACCCAGTACTTC
CAISAAEGVVGETQYF
>TRBV14|-|TRBJ2-1|-|14
TGTGCCAGCAGCCAAGTAAAACTGCTCAATGAGCAGTTCTTC
CASSQVKLLNEQFF